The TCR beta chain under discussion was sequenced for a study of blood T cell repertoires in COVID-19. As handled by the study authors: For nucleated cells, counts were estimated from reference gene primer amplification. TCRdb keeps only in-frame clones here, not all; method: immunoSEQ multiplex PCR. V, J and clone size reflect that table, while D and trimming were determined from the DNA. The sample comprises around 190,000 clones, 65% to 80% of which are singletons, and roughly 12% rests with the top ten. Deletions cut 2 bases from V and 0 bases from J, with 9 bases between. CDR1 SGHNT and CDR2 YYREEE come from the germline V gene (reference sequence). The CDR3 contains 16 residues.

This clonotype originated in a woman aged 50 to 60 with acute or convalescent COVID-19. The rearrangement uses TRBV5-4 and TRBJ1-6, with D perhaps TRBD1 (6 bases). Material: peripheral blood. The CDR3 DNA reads TGTGCCAGCAGCTTAGGGGGAAGCTCCTATAATTCACCCCTCCACTTT. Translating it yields CASSLGGSSYNSPLHF. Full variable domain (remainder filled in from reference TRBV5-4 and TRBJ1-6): ETGVTQSPTHLIKTRGQQVTLRCSSQSGHNTVSWYQQALGQGPQFIFQYYREEENGRGNFPPRFSGLQFPNYSSELNVNALELDDSALYLCASSLGGSSYNSPLHFGNGTRLTVT.